This T cell receptor (beta chain) comes out of a study of naive and memory T cell subsets. An equimolar mix of two oligonucleotides served as the beta constant-region primer for TRBC1 and TRBC2. Ligated cDNA was amplified by four rounds of PCR with nested alpha and beta constant-region primers and SP2. One entry per CDR3 protein results from TCRdb running MiXCR on the UMI-ligation and nested PCR reads. Here the sample spans 99,000 or so distinct CDR3 sequences, about 14% being singletons. About this clonotype itself: Its antigen is unknown.

V was cut by 3 bases and J by 0 bases, with 10 bases left in between. The germline V gene encodes CDR1 SNHLY and CDR2 FYNNEI. The CDR3 runs 15 residues. General study results and limits: In CD4 and CD8 cells, diversity dropped from naive through EMRA. A clonotype means one alpha or beta sequence, not an alpha/beta pair. Naive repertoires, especially CD8, held a few larger clonotypes, possibly memory cells re-expressing CD45RA.

This sequence was found in a human donor in good health. The chain couples TRBV2 to TRBJ2-3, with D unclear. Sample: naive CD8+ T cells from blood. In nucleotides, the CDR3 is TGTGCCAGCAGTGAGGGATCCACTAGCACAGATACGCAGTATTTT. Encoded protein: CASSEGSTSTDTQYF.